The 21 T cell receptor beta chains given below trace back to one sample, sequenced in a study of cytomegalovirus exposure and HLA in healthy donors. A multiplex PCR was run with 60 Vbeta primers and 13 Jbeta primers. The repertoire was sequenced with immunoSEQ multiplex PCR; TCRdb's copy has only in-frame clones and lacks some. The sample lists 40,000 or so clones; over 60% were seen once. The source material was PBMCs. The origin of the receptors is a man aged 40-49 years in good health and CMV-seronegative.

The V and J genes are TRBV6-1 and TRBJ1-4; TRBD1 matches at 8 bases. Unmatched junction bases numbered 1, after V lost 6 bases and J lost 10 bases. The CDR3 loop spans 11 amino acids. Germline lookup yields CDR1 MNHNS and CDR2 SASEGT. The CDR3 here is CASRGQVKLFF. Written as DNA, the CDR3 is TGTGCCAGCAGGGGACAGGTAAAACTGTTTTTT.

About this clone: This specimen includes other DNA sequences encoding the same CDR3. The chain is built from TRBV30 and TRBJ2-7; maybe TRBD2 (6 bases). CDR3 length: 13 amino acids. The V end was cut by 3 bases, the J end by 0 bases, with 9 bases between. Germline CDR1 GTSNPN, CDR2 SVGIG (reference sequence). The CDR3 DNA sequence: TGTGCCTGGAGCTCCGGGAGCTCCTACGAGCAGTACTTC. Protein sequence: CAWSSGSSYEQYF.

V gene TRBV7-9 combines with J gene TRBJ1-1, with TRBD1 identical over 10 bases. This CDR3 has 16 residues. V was pared by 4 bases and J by 1 base, with 6 bases of the junction left unmatched. The germline CDR1 and CDR2 sequences are SEHNR and FQNEAQ (reference sequence). The CDR3 DNA reads TGTGCCAGCAGCTGGGAGACAGGGGGCTGGAACACTGAAGCTTTCTTT. Translation: CASSWETGGWNTEAFF.

The rearrangement joins TRBV7-9 to TRBJ1-6, with 7 bases lining up with TRBD1. The CDR3 is 14 amino acids. V gave up 1 base and J gave up 10 bases; unmatched junction bases: 4. CDR1 is SEHNR and CDR2 is FQNEAQ in the germline V gene (reference sequence). The CDR3 sequence is CASSLEGARSPLHF. The CDR3 coding sequence is TGTGCCAGCAGCTTAGAGGGGGCCCGATCACCCCTCCACTTT.

The chain recombines TRBV4-2 with TRBJ2-5; 14 nucleotides line up with TRBD2. The trim removed 4 bases at V and 3 bases at J, leaving 4 bases unmatched. The CDR3 is 16 residues long. Germline values: CDR1 LGHNA, CDR2 YNFKEQ. The CDR3 loop reads CASSPSGLAGEETQYF. The CDR3 DNA follows: TGTGCCAGCAGCCCGTCGGGACTAGCGGGGGAAGAGACCCAGTACTTC.

This clone came up once. The J gene is TRBJ1-2, the V gene TRBV30; D remains ambiguous. V dropped 0 bases and J dropped 6 bases, with 8 bases sitting between them. From germline, CDR1 is GTSNPN and CDR2 SVGIG (reference sequence). CDR3 size: 12 residues. This CDR3 reads CAWSVGGNGYTF. The DNA for the CDR3 is TGTGCCTGGAGTGTGGGAGGAAATGGCTACACCTTC.

The chain has TRBV5-1 and TRBJ2-5, with a tentative D call TRBD2 (7 bases). The J call is in doubt because the DNA end fits TRBJ2-7 better. The CDR3 consists of 13 residues. Germline loops: CDR1 SGHRS, CDR2 YFSETQ. CDR3 sequence: CASSLWGGLEQYF. The DNA of the CDR3 is TGCGCCAGCAGCTTGTGGGGGGGCCTCGAGCAGTACTTC.

The sample holds a few counts of this clone. The rearrangement joins TRBV6-5 to TRBJ2-3, with 8 bases matching TRBD2. CDR3 length: 15 amino acids. Germline loops: CDR1 MNHEY, CDR2 SVGAGI. Germline trimming cut 6 bases from V and 2 bases from J; bases unmatched to any gene: 7. CDR3 DNA: TGTGCCAGCAGACCCCTAGCGGGTGACACAGATACGCAGTATTTT. Translated: CASRPLAGDTDTQYF.

This clone was seen more than once but under ten times. The gene calls are TRBV4-1 and TRBJ2-3; the D is unclear. V was cut by 7 bases and J by 0 bases, with 17 bases left in between. Germline CDR1 and CDR2: MGHRA and YSYEKL. The CDR3 totals 16 residues. The CDR3 DNA reads as TGCGCCAGCACCCCCCGGTTTGTCCTCAGCACAGATACGCAGTATTTT. This sequence encodes CASTPRFVLSTDTQYF.

This clone has just a few counts. The rearrangement joins TRBV7-9 to TRBJ1-6, with no clear D. Trimming took 2 bases from V and 9 from J, leaving 11 bases between them. The CDR3 spans 14 residues. Germline-derived CDR1 and CDR2 are SEHNR and FQNEAQ (reference sequence). Here the CDR3 reads CASSLPRAGSPLHF. In DNA, the CDR3 is TGTGCCAGCAGCTTACCACGGGCGGGTTCACCCCTCCACTTT.

The DNA of the CDR3 is TGCAGCGTTGAAGGTCAGGGGGTCCAGGATGAGCAGTTCTTC. It codes for CSVEGQGVQDEQFF. The chain carries TRBV29-1 and TRBJ2-1; 7 bases fit TRBD1. Trimming at V came to 1 base and at J to 8 bases, leaving 8 bases not matched to a gene. CDR1 is SQVTM, CDR2 ANQGSEA, per germline. The CDR3 spans 14 residues.

The V and J genes are TRBV28 and TRBJ1-1, with TRBD1 matching 7 bases. Germline CDR1 MDHEN, CDR2 SYDVKM. The CDR3 is 13 residues long. Trimming took 10 bases from V and 4 from J; bases not matched to a gene: 9. The CDR3 loop is CAIRGGAPTEAFF. CDR3 bases: TGTGCCATCCGAGGGGGCGCTCCCACTGAAGCTTTCTTT.

J is TRBJ2-3 and V is TRBV7-8, with D perhaps matching TRBD2 (5 bases). Looked up from germline, CDR1 is SGHVS and CDR2 is FQNEAQ. This CDR3 has 16 amino acids. V dropped 5 bases and J dropped 1 base, with 16 bases sitting between them. The CDR3 DNA reads TGTGCCAGCAGCCTCTCGTCGGAGGAGGGCACAGATACGCAGTATTTT. Translation gives CASSLSSEEGTDTQYF.

This clone was counted only a few times. The J gene is TRBJ1-2, the V gene TRBV30; D gene uncertain. Germline V gene sequence: CDR1 GTSNPN, CDR2 SVGIG (reference sequence). The CDR3 is 13 residues long. V lost 0 bases to trimming and J lost 2 bases, with 7 bases between them. CDR3 amino acids: CAWSVEGNYGYTF. The CDR3 region has the DNA TGTGCCTGGAGTGTGGAGGGCAACTATGGCTACACCTTC.

This chain links TRBV4-1 with TRBJ2-1; D call uncertain. V was cut by 0 bases and J by 0 bases, with 12 bases left in between. Germline V gene data show CDR1 as MGHRA and CDR2 as YSYEKL. This CDR3 has 17 residues. CDR3 bases: TGCGCCAGCAGCCAAGAGTTGAGTACGCGCTCCTACAATGAGCAGTTCTTC. Translated: CASSQELSTRSYNEQFF.

The chain couples TRBV27 to TRBJ2-7, with TRBD1 identical over 10 bases. J lost 5 bases, V lost 8 bases, and 3 bases had no gene match. Germline CDR1 MNHEY, CDR2 SMNVEV (reference sequence). CDR3 length: 12 residues. The CDR3 reads CASRQGADEQYF. CDR3 nucleotide sequence: TGTGCCAGCCGACAGGGGGCGGACGAGCAGTACTTC.

The V and J genes are TRBV7-3 and TRBJ1-1, with TRBD1 as a possible D gene (6 bases). This CDR3 is 13 amino acids long. V lost 2 bases and J 5 bases, leaving 9 bases between the germline ends. Germline CDR1 and CDR2: SGHTA and FQGTGA. The CDR3 sequence: CASSLVQGTEAFF. In DNA form, the CDR3 reads TGTGCCAGCAGCTTAGTACAGGGAACTGAAGCTTTCTTT.

The chain carries TRBV5-8 and TRBJ2-1; tentative D call: TRBD1 (6 bases). CDR3 size: 15 residues. Germline CDR1 SGHTS, CDR2 YDEGEE. The V end lost 3 bases, the J end lost 5 bases, and 15 bases lay between the germline ends. CDR3 loop: CASSWGHYLDNEQFF. As DNA, the CDR3 is TGTGCCAGCAGCTGGGGACACTATCTAGACAATGAGCAGTTCTTC.

This clone was recorded only once. The J gene is TRBJ2-3, the V gene TRBV6-5; D possibly corresponds to TRBD1 (5 bases). The V gene lost 0 bases and the J gene lost 5 bases, with 9 bases spanning the gap. CDR1 is MNHEY and CDR2 is SVGAGI in the germline V gene. This CDR3 spans 14 amino acids. The CDR3 here is CASSYSTDRDTQYF. The CDR3 region has the DNA TGTGCCAGCAGTTACTCGACTGACAGAGATACGCAGTATTTT.

The rearrangement joins TRBV10-2 to TRBJ2-2; TRBD1 matches 8 bases. Germline values: CDR1 WSHSY, CDR2 SAAADI. V shed 8 bases and J 2 bases; nucleotides not matched to a gene: 7. This CDR3 has 15 amino acids. CDR3 sequence: CASQEGTGNTGELFF. Written as DNA, the CDR3 is TGCGCCAGCCAAGAGGGGACAGGAAACACCGGGGAGCTGTTTTTT.

This clone appeared a few times. V is TRBV6-1 and J is TRBJ2-6; no reliable D call. This CDR3 is built from 14 residues. CDR1 is MNHNS, CDR2 SASEGT, per germline. V was cut by 2 bases and J by 2 bases, with 4 bases left in between. This CDR3 is CASSELAGANVLTF. CDR3 nucleotides: TGTGCCAGCAGTGAACTAGCTGGGGCCAACGTCCTGACTTTC.